The source of this TCR beta chain is a study of blood T cell repertoires in COVID-19. Per germline, CDR1 GTSNPN and CDR2 SVGIG (reference sequence). The CDR3 spans 13 residues. V trimming: 4 bases; J trimming: 6 bases; junction bases outside the gene matches: 2. The age range of participants was 18 to 89 years, with residence in about two dozen US areas. In assigning cohorts, the study relied on participant-reported clinical history. Profiling relied on immunoSEQ multiplex PCR, and the TCRdb table lists in-frame clones only, not all of them. The table shows fewer than 200,000 clones, with 84% occurring only once.

This chain uses TRBV30 with TRBJ2-2, with 10 bases fitting TRBD1. The source is a man over 45 who had recovered from COVID-19. Sample: PBMCs or T cells enriched from blood (not recorded which). The CDR3 reads CAWKTGGPGELFF. CDR3 DNA sequence: TGTGCCTGGAAGACAGGGGGCCCCGGGGAGCTGTTTTTT.